Each of the 27 T cell receptor beta chains below was sequenced from the same sample in a study of blood T cell repertoires in COVID-19. Using immunoSEQ multiplex PCR, the repertoire was profiled, and TCRdb retains in-frame clones only, with some absent. Of over 100,000 clones in the sample, approximately 89% were seen once. Sample: peripheral blood. The source is a man aged 40-49 years with acute or convalescent COVID-19.

V is TRBV18 and J is TRBJ1-4; D unclear. The germline gives CDR1 KGHSH, CDR2 LQKENI. The CDR3 extends over 15 amino acids. The V end lost 0 bases, the J end lost 8 bases, and 13 bases lay between the germline ends. CDR3 coding DNA: TGTGCCAGCTCACCACCGGGAGCCTCGGGGGAAAAACTGTTTTTT. Translating it yields CASSPPGASGEKLFF. The variable domain in full, with the rest retrieved from reference TRBV18 and TRBJ1-4, is NAGVMQNPRHLVRRRGQEARLRCSPMKGHSHVYWYRQLPEEGLKFMVYLQKENIIDESGMPKERFSAEFPKEGPSILRIQQVVRGDSAAYFCASSPPGASGEKLFFGSGTQLSVL.

CDR3 DNA sequence: TGTGCCAGCGGAGGGCATACTAGCGGGGGGGATTATAGCACAGATACGCAGTATTTT. Its translation: CASGGHTSGGDYSTDTQYF. The chain couples TRBV21-1 to TRBJ2-3; the listed D gene, TRBD2, was not tested against the DNA. TRBV21-1 is shown as a pseudogene. CDR3 size: 19 residues.

The gene calls are TRBV3-1 (or the pseudogene TRBV3-2) and TRBJ2-1; 9 positions match TRBD2. Germline trimming cut 0 bases from V and 10 bases from J; bases unmatched to any gene: 19. This CDR3 has 19 amino acids. The germline V gene has CDR1 LGHDT and CDR2 YNNKEL (reference sequence). The CDR3: CASSQDSGKRRGGLWEQFF. The CDR3 nucleotides read TGTGCCAGCAGCCAAGATAGCGGTAAGCGGCGGGGGGGCTTGTGGGAGCAGTTCTTC.

A few counts support this clone. This chain connects TRBV15 to TRBJ2-7, with D possibly TRBD2 on 6 matching bases. The germline gives CDR1 LNHNV, CDR2 YYDKDF (reference sequence). Trimming took off 0 bases at V and 5 bases at J, with 11 bases between the two ends. This CDR3 is built from 14 residues. CDR3 sequence reads: CATSRERGFHEQYF. CDR3 DNA: TGTGCCACCAGCAGAGAACGGGGGTTCCACGAGCAGTACTTC.

This clone was seen a single time. V gene TRBV27 combines with J gene TRBJ1-4; a weak D match, TRBD1 (6 bases). V lost 6 bases and J lost 13, with 18 bases in between. Germline V gives CDR1 MNHEY, CDR2 SMNVEV (reference sequence). The CDR3 is made up of 13 amino acids. The CDR3: CASSPVVQGRLFF. CDR3 coding DNA: TGTGCCAGCAGCCCAGTGGTACAGGGACGACTGTTTTTT. Full variable domain (rest looked up from reference TRBV27 and TRBJ1-4): EAQVTQNPRYLITVTGKKLTVTCSQNMNHEYMSWYRQDPGLGLRQIYYSMNVEVTDKGDVPEGYKVSRKEKRNFPLILESPSPNQTSLYFCASSPVVQGRLFFGSGTQLSVL.

J is TRBJ2-1 and V is TRBV9; the D gene is possibly TRBD1 (6 bases). The V end was cut by 1 base, the J end by 6 bases, with 14 bases between. The CDR3 contains 15 residues. In germline, CDR1 is SGDLS, CDR2 YYNGEE. CDR3 sequence (DNA): TGTGCCAGCAGCGTAATTAGCGAGGGGGTCAATGAGCAGTTCTTC. It is translated as CASSVISEGVNEQFF.

The genes are TRBV30 and TRBJ1-6; perhaps TRBD1 as D (6 bases). Germline CDR1 is GTSNPN and CDR2 is SVGIG (reference sequence). Between the trimmed V and J ends, which lost 2 bases and 8 bases, there was a span of 16 bases. This CDR3 is 15 amino acids long. The CDR3 DNA reads TGTGCCTGGAGTACCGGGTCAGGGGTGTATTCACCCCTCCACTTT. It encodes CAWSTGSGVYSPLHF.

In this sample, this clone turned up once. The genes are TRBV7-2 and TRBJ2-7; TRBD1 agrees at 8 bases. The CDR3 totals 13 residues. Germline V gives CDR1 SGHTA, CDR2 FQGNSA. Trimming took 3 bases from V and 6 from J; bases not matched to a gene: 4. The CDR3 sequence: CASSFKQGVEQYF. The CDR3 nucleotides read TGTGCCAGCAGCTTCAAACAGGGGGTCGAGCAGTACTTC.

This clone occurred a few times. This chain links TRBV7-2 with TRBJ2-1; 8 bases fit TRBD2. CDR3 length equals 15 residues. After removal of 0 bases from V and 4 bases from J, the junction contained 2 bases not matched to a gene. Per germline, CDR1 SGHTA and CDR2 FQGNSA. The CDR3, as DNA: TGTGCCAGCAGCTTAGCAGCGGGGGCATACAATGAGCAGTTCTTC. Translating gives CASSLAAGAYNEQFF. The entire variable domain, with the rest obtained from reference TRBV7-2 and TRBJ2-1, is as follows: GAGVSQSPSNKVTEKGKDVELRCDPISGHTALYWYRQSLGQGLEFLIYFQGNSAPDKSGLPSDRFSAERTGGSVSTLTIQRTQQEDSAVYLCASSLAAGAYNEQFFGPGTRLTVL.

The V and J genes are TRBV7-9 and TRBJ2-7; TRBD2 matches 8 bases. The J segment lost 6 bases and the V segment lost 3 bases, leaving 13 bases of the junction unmatched. The germline V gene has CDR1 SEHNR and CDR2 FQNEAQ (reference sequence). The CDR3 totals 16 residues. The CDR3 bases are TGTGCCAGCAGCTTCCTCCCAACGGGAGGGGAGCGCGAGCAGTACTTC. The encoded protein is CASSFLPTGGEREQYF.

The rearrangement uses TRBV5-1 and TRBJ1-3, with D possibly TRBD1 on 5 matching bases. Trimming stripped 7 bases from V and 0 bases from J, with 11 bases between. From germline, CDR1 is SGHRS and CDR2 YFSETQ. CDR3 length: 14 residues. CDR3 amino acids: CASCQGSSGNTIYF. In nucleotides, the CDR3 is TGCGCCAGCTGCCAGGGCTCCTCTGGAAACACCATATATTTT.

V gene TRBV12-3 or TRBV12-4 combines with J gene TRBJ1-6; D ambiguous. The ends were cut back, 7 bases at V and 7 bases at J, with 11 bases in the middle. CDR3 size: 13 residues. The CDR3 loop is CASTRTENSPLHF. The CDR3 DNA reads as TGTGCCAGCACGAGAACGGAGAATTCACCCCTCCACTTT.

This chain joins TRBV5-6 and TRBJ2-7; 9 bases map to TRBD2. V gave up 5 bases and J gave up 3 bases; unmatched junction bases: 9. This CDR3 spans 15 amino acids. Germline V gives CDR1 SGHDT, CDR2 YYEEEE. CDR3 DNA: TGTGCCAGCAGAGGGGGGACTAGCATCCTCTACGAGCAGTACTTC. This translates into CASRGGTSILYEQYF.

This clone was seen just once. This chain uses TRBV6-5 with TRBJ1-5; possible D gene TRBD1, 5 bases. CDR1 MNHEY and CDR2 SVGAGI come from the germline V gene. This CDR3 contains 13 residues. V shed 7 bases and J shed 7 bases, with 14 bases lying between them. The CDR3 reads CASIEQAGQPQHF. DNA of the CDR3: TGTGCCAGCATAGAACAGGCGGGACAGCCCCAGCATTTT.

The chain recombines TRBV5-1 with TRBJ2-5, with D unresolved. Germline lookup yields CDR1 SGHRS and CDR2 YFSETQ. The CDR3 has 15 residues. V shed 4 bases and J shed 5 bases, with 18 bases lying between them. The DNA for the CDR3 is TGCGCCAGCAGCACACACCCACAGATTGGCGAGACCCAGTACTTC. Protein sequence: CASSTHPQIGETQYF.

This chain links TRBV7-6 with TRBJ2-7, with D perhaps TRBD2 (6 bases). Trimming removed 5 bases at V and 6 bases at J, with 14 bases between. Germline V gene sequence: CDR1 SGHVS, CDR2 FNYEAQ. The CDR3 loop spans 13 amino acids. The CDR3 DNA follows: TGTGCCAGCAGCAAACTAGCAACCGGCGAGCAGTACTTC. It encodes CASSKLATGEQYF. The entire variable domain, with the rest obtained from reference TRBV7-6 and TRBJ2-7, is as follows: GAGVSQSPRYKVTKRGQDVALRCDPISGHVSLYWYRQALGQGPEFLTYFNYEAQQDKSGLPNDRFSAERPEGSISTLTIQRTEQRDSAMYRCASSKLATGEQYFGPGTRLTVT.

This clone was detected only a few times. The V and J genes are TRBV27 and TRBJ1-1; 8 bases align to TRBD1. Germline trimming cut 4 bases from V and 5 bases from J; bases unmatched to any gene: 9. The length of the CDR3 is 15 residues. Germline V lookup: CDR1 MNHEY, CDR2 SMNVEV (reference sequence). The CDR3 here is CASSSYRTGRTEAFF. Here the CDR3 DNA reads TGTGCCAGCAGTTCCTATCGGACAGGGAGGACTGAAGCTTTCTTT.

Here the CDR3 DNA reads TGCGCCAGCAGCCGAATCGCAGGGGGGTCTTCAACTAATGAAAAACTGTTTTTT. It yields the protein CASSRIAGGSSTNEKLFF. The chain joins TRBV5-1 to TRBJ1-4; 7 nucleotides line up with TRBD1. The trim removed 4 bases at V and 0 bases at J, leaving 12 bases unmatched. The V gene's germline CDR1 is SGHRS and CDR2 YFSETQ. CDR3 size: 18 residues.

This clone was found once. The V call is TRBV19, the J call TRBJ1-2, with 7 bases that match TRBD1. CDR1 is LNHDA and CDR2 is SQIVND in the germline V gene (reference sequence). The CDR3 is made up of 18 amino acids. V lost 4 bases, J lost 4 bases, and 18 bases stayed unmatched. CDR3 amino acids: CASSTSLVGDRNFYGYTF. CDR3 in DNA: TGTGCCAGTAGTACTTCACTGGTTGGGGACAGAAATTTCTATGGCTACACCTTC.

The chain employs TRBV20-1 and TRBJ2-7; 9 bases fit TRBD2. Per germline, CDR1 DFQATT and CDR2 SNEGSKA (reference sequence). Trimming cost V 3 bases and J 6 bases; bases outside gene matches: 3. CDR3 length: 12 residues. In DNA form, the CDR3 reads TGCAGTGCTAGTGGGACTAGCTCCGAGCAGTACTTC. This encodes CSASGTSSEQYF.

This chain uses TRBV12-5 with TRBJ1-4; a possible D gene is TRBD1 (6 bases). With 11 bases removed from V and 2 bases from J, the gap between germline ends came to 21 bases. Germline CDR1 is LGHNT and CDR2 is FRNRAP. The CDR3 is made up of 16 amino acids. The CDR3 loop is CASRDTKGATNEKLFF. The DNA for the CDR3 is TGTGCTTCCCGGGACACCAAAGGGGCCACTAATGAAAAACTGTTTTTT.

The gene calls are TRBV29-1 and TRBJ1-6; 8 bases match TRBD1. The CDR3 runs to 13 residues. Trimming removed 7 bases from V and 7 bases from J; junction bases left unmatched: 6. Per germline, CDR1 SQVTM and CDR2 ANQGSEA. The CDR3 nucleotides read TGCAGCGCTAGACAGGGGCAAAATTCACCCCTCCACTTT. Translation: CSARQGQNSPLHF.

The chain carries TRBV30 and TRBJ2-3; the match to TRBD2 covers 10 bases. Trimming at V came to 8 bases and at J to 3 bases, leaving 11 bases not matched to a gene. Germline V gene sequence: CDR1 GTSNPN, CDR2 SVGIG (reference sequence). The CDR3 totals 15 residues. DNA of the CDR3: TGTGCCCGAACGGCCGGAGCGGGGGGGACAGATACGCAGTATTTT. It codes for CARTAGAGGTDTQYF. The variable domain in full, with the rest retrieved from reference TRBV30 and TRBJ2-3, is SQTIHQWPATLVQPVGSPLSLECTVEGTSNPNLYWYRQAAGRGLQLLFYSVGIGQISSEVPQNLSASRPQDRQFILSSKKLLLSDSGFYLCARTAGAGGTDTQYFGPGTRLTVL.

CDR3 coding DNA: TGTGCCAGCAGCAAATCTAACGGCCAGAGGAACTTC. Translating it yields CASSKSNGQRNF. The chain combines TRBV21-1 with TRBJ2-7; TRBD2 is the table's D call and was not checked against the DNA. TRBV21-1 is a documented pseudogene. This CDR3 is 12 amino acids long.

This rearrangement joins TRBV30 to TRBJ1-2; a weak D match, TRBD1 (6 bases). The CDR3 contains 15 residues. Per the germline V gene, CDR1 is GTSNPN and CDR2 is SVGIG (reference sequence). Trimming pared 0 bases from V and 5 bases from J, leaving 16 bases between. The chain's CDR3 is CAWSVGNRDWYGYTF. The CDR3 DNA sequence: TGTGCCTGGAGTGTGGGGAACAGGGATTGGTATGGCTACACCTTC.

The rearrangement uses TRBV29-1 and TRBJ2-3; D unclear. V lost 3 bases to trimming and J lost 0 bases, with 13 bases between them. The CDR3 length is 15 residues. CDR1 is SQVTM and CDR2 is ANQGSEA in the germline V gene. CDR3: CSVEGERISTDTQYF. The CDR3, as DNA: TGCAGCGTTGAGGGTGAGAGGATCAGCACAGATACGCAGTATTTT.

In its sample, this clone was seen a few times. The V gene is TRBV19, the J gene TRBJ1-2; D is possibly TRBD1 (5 bases). The CDR3 length is 19 residues. Germline values: CDR1 LNHDA, CDR2 SQIVND (reference sequence). Trimming removed 10 bases from V and 0 bases from J, with 30 bases in between. The CDR3 loop reads CATKRPFKDTDDANYGYTF. In DNA form, the CDR3 reads TGTGCCACCAAACGTCCGTTTAAGGACACCGACGACGCTAACTATGGCTACACCTTC. The whole variable domain, filled in from reference TRBV19 and TRBJ1-2, reads DGGITQSPKYLFRKEGQNVTLSCEQNLNHDAMYWYRQDPGQGLRLIYYSQIVNDFQKGDIAEGYSVSREKKESFPLTVTSAQKNPTAFYLCATKRPFKDTDDANYGYTFGSGTRLTVV.